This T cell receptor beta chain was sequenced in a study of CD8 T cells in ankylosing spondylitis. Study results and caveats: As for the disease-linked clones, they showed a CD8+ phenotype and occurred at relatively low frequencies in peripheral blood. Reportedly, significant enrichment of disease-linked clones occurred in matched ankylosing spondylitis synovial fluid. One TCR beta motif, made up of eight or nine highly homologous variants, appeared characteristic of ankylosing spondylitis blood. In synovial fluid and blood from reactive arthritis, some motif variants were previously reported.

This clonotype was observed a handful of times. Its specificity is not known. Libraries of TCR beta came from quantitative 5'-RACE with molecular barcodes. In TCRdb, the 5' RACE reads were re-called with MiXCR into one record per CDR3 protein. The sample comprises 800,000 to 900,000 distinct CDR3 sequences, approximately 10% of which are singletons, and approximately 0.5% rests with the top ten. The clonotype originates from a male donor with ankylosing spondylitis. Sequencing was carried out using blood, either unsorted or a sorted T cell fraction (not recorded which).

This CDR3 reads CSWEVRDEQYF. The CDR3 DNA is TGCAGCTGGGAGGTTCGCGACGAGCAGTACTTC. The chain couples TRBV20-1 to TRBJ2-7; a weak D match, TRBD2 (6 bases). This CDR3 is 11 amino acids long. CDR1 DFQATT and CDR2 SNEGSKA come from the germline V gene (reference sequence).